This T cell receptor beta chain comes out of a study of spatial heterogeneity in lung cancer. Looking at the study overall: There were, on average, more than ten raw-read appearances for each unique TCR and UMI combination. Findings and limits, study-wide: Resection saw ubiquitous expanded tumor TCRs appear in blood more than follow-up did.

Regarding time point: sample taken at primary tumor resection. Whole RNA was taken from tumor, nontumor lung or frozen PBMC; it was then sequenced unsorted. Looked up from germline, CDR1 is KGHDR and CDR2 is SFDVKD. V shed 2 bases and J shed 2 bases, with 5 bases lying between them. The CDR3 loop spans 14 amino acids. TCRdb reanalysed the 5' RACE reads using MiXCR and keeps one entry per CDR3 protein. The sample lists roughly 40,000 distinct CDR3 sequences, approximately 6.8% seen once, with about two fifths in the top ten. This clonotype was recorded at least ten times. Its target is not known. The sample here was PBMCs, taken at surgery. The sequence was collected from a female donor with early-stage non-small cell lung cancer. The chain has TRBV24-1 and TRBJ2-2; D uncertain. CDR3 amino acids: CATSDSRNTGELFF. The DNA for the CDR3 is TGTGCCACCAGTGATTCGCGAAACACCGGGGAGCTGTTTTTT.